The sequence of this TCR beta chain was determined in a study of cytomegalovirus exposure and HLA in healthy donors. Overall study context: It was reported in a later analysis that the 120 validation repertoires used the same platform as the approximately 650 first-cohort repertoires. The study, taken as a whole, reports: According to reports, the classifier identified cytomegalovirus status with high specificity and sensitivity.

Points on this clone: What it recognizes is unknown.

Germline CDR1 reads GTSNPN; CDR2 reads SVGIG (reference sequence). This CDR3 has 13 amino acids. V was trimmed by 5 bases and J by 3 bases, leaving 14 bases between them. Assay used: immunoSEQ multiplex PCR; TCRdb lists only in-frame clones, some missing. The profile shows 200,000 to 250,000 clones, over 70% of them singletons. This chain connects TRBV30 to TRBJ2-7; tentative D call: TRBD1 (6 bases). This receptor was obtained from a woman between 25 and 40 years old in good health and CMV-seropositive. Sequenced: PBMCs. The CDR3, as DNA: TGTGCCTGGGACCGGGACAAAGGCTACGAGCAGTACTTC. Encoded protein: CAWDRDKGYEQYF.